Presented here are 10 T cell receptor beta chains from one specimen sequenced in a study of cytotoxic CD8 clonotypes in ibrutinib-treated CLL. Data came from immunoSEQ multiplex PCR; TCRdb stores just in-frame clones and leaves some out. The profile shows about 97,000 clones, around 73% of them singletons. Sequencing used PBMCs, obtained after 12 months of ibrutinib treatment. The receptors shown here come from a human donor with chronic lymphocytic leukemia.

This sequence joins TRBV18 and TRBJ2-7, with a possible D match to TRBD2 (6 bases). V lost 5 bases to trimming and J lost 0 bases, with 17 bases between them. CDR3 size: 16 residues. From germline, CDR1 is KGHSH and CDR2 LQKENI. CDR3 residues: CASSSLLAIYSYEQYF. The CDR3 DNA follows: TGTGCCAGCTCATCCTTACTAGCTATATACTCCTACGAGCAGTACTTC.

This clone was recorded at least ten times. This chain joins TRBV7-2 and TRBJ2-7; tentative D call: TRBD1 (6 bases). Germline V lookup: CDR1 SGHTA, CDR2 FQGNSA. Trimming left V 5 bases short and J 2 bases short, with 16 bases between. This CDR3 contains 15 residues. The CDR3 sequence: CASSVAYGQTYEQYF. In DNA, the CDR3 is TGTGCCAGCAGCGTCGCATACGGACAGACCTACGAGCAGTACTTC.

The chain recombines TRBV5-1 with TRBJ1-2, with D hard to call. CDR3 size: 14 residues. The germline gives CDR1 SGHRS, CDR2 YFSETQ. Trimming stripped 0 bases from V and 7 bases from J, with 13 bases between. CDR3: CASSLDSSFGGYTF. The DNA for the CDR3 is TGCGCCAGCAGCTTGGATAGCTCCTTCGGTGGCTACACCTTC.

In regard to this clone: At one end the junction does not follow the germline gene, possibly because of a read error. V usage is TRBV7-7 and J usage is TRBJ2-3; D might be TRBD2 (7 bases). This CDR3 region has 14 residues. Germline CDR1 and CDR2: SSHAT and FNYEAQ (reference sequence). Written as DNA, the CDR3 is TGTGCTAGCAGCGCCGGCGGGGGCGCAGATACGCAGTATTTT. Translation: CASSAGGGADTQYF.

CDR3 DNA: TGTGCCAGCAGCTTGATTGGGCAGCCCCAGCATTTT. This encodes CASSLIGQPQHF. The chain is built from TRBV5-4 and TRBJ1-5; no definite D call. Germline assignment: CDR1 SGHNT and CDR2 YYREEE (reference sequence). This CDR3 is 12 amino acids long. Trimming removed 1 base from V and 7 bases from J, with 6 bases in between. The variable domain in full, with the rest retrieved from reference TRBV5-4 and TRBJ1-5, is ETGVTQSPTHLIKTRGQQVTLRCSSQSGHNTVSWYQQALGQGPQFIFQYYREEENGRGNFPPRFSGLQFPNYSSELNVNALELDDSALYLCASSLIGQPQHFGDGTRLSIL.

This clone was seen ten or more times. The V call is TRBV5-1, the J call TRBJ2-5; the D gene is possibly TRBD2 (6 bases). CDR1 and CDR2 from the germline V gene are SGHRS and YFSETQ. The ends were cut back, 5 bases at V and 7 bases at J, with 12 bases in the middle. This CDR3 is 12 amino acids long. CDR3 sequence reads: CASREGVRTQYF. The CDR3 nucleotides are TGCGCCAGCAGGGAGGGTGTTCGGACCCAGTACTTC.

The chain is built from TRBV5-1 and TRBJ2-1, with TRBD2 as a possible D gene (5 bases). The CDR3 totals 12 residues. Between the trimmed V and J ends, which lost 5 bases and 6 bases, there was a span of 9 bases. CDR1 and CDR2 from the germline V gene are SGHRS and YFSETQ. The CDR3, as DNA: TGCGCCAGCAGTATCGGAGGCAATGAGCAGTTCTTC. Amino acids: CASSIGGNEQFF.

This clone has only one observation. This chain joins TRBV5-1 and TRBJ2-5, with 12 bases that match TRBD2. Germline CDR1 is SGHRS and CDR2 is YFSETQ. V lost 5 bases to trimming and J lost 5 bases; unmatched junction nucleotides: 7. The CDR3 sequence is 15 residues long. This CDR3 reads CASSPGLAGSETQYF. CDR3 DNA sequence: TGCGCCAGCAGTCCGGGACTAGCGGGTAGCGAGACCCAGTACTTC.

This clone has a single count. This chain uses TRBV18 with TRBJ1-2; D perhaps matches TRBD1 (6 bases). Looked up from germline, CDR1 is KGHSH and CDR2 is LQKENI. Trimming removed 3 bases at V and 4 bases at J, with 18 bases between. The CDR3 is 16 residues long. Here the CDR3 DNA reads TGTGCCAGCTCACCTCTCGAACAGGGTGACACCTATGGCTACACCTTC. It yields the protein CASSPLEQGDTYGYTF.

The chain carries TRBV5-1 and TRBJ2-3; D is perhaps TRBD2 (5 bases). Germline CDR1 and CDR2: SGHRS and YFSETQ. The CDR3 spans 16 residues. Between the trimmed V and J ends, which lost 0 bases and 0 bases, there was a span of 11 bases. CDR3 bases: TGCGCCAGCAGCTTGGGGACCGGAGGTAGCACAGATACGCAGTATTTT. It translates to CASSLGTGGSTDTQYF.